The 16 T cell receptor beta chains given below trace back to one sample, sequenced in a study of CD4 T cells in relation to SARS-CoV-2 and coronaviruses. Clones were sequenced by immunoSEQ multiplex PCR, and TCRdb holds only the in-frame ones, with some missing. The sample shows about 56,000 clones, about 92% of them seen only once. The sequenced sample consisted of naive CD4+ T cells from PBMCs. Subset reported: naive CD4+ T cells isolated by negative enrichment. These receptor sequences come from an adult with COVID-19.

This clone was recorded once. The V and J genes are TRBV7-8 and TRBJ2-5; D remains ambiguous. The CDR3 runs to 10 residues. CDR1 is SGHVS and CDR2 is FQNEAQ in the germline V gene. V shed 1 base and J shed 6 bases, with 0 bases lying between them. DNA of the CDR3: TGTGCCAGCAGCTTAGAGACCCAGTACTTC. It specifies CASSLETQYF.

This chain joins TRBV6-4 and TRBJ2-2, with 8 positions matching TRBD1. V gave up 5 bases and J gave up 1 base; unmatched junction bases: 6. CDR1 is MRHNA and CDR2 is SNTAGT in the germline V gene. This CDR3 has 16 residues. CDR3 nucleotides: TGTGCCAGCAGTAGAAACGGACAGGGGAACACCGGGGAGCTGTTTTTT. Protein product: CASSRNGQGNTGELFF.

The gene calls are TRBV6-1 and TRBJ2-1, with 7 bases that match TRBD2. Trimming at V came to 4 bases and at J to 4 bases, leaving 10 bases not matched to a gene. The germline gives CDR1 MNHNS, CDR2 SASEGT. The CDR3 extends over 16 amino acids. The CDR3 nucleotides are TGTGCCAGCAGTGTGATGCCTAGCGGATTGTACAATGAGCAGTTCTTC. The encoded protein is CASSVMPSGLYNEQFF.

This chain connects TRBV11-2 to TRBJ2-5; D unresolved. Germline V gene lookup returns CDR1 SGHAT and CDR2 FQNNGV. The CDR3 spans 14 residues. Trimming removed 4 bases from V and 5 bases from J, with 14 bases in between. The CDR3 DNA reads TGTGCCAGCAGCTCCGGAGCGTACGAGGAGACCCAGTACTTC. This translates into CASSSGAYEETQYF.

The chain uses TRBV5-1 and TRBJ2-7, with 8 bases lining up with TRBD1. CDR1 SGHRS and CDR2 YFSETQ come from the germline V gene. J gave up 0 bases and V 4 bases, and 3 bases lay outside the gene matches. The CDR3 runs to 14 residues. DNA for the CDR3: TGCGCCAGCAGCACCGGGACAGGCTCCTACGAGCAGTACTTC. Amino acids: CASSTGTGSYEQYF.

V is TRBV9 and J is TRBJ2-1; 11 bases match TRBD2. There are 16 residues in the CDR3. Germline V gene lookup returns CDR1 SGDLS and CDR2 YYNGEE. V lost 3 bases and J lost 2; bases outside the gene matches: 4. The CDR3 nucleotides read TGTGCCAGCAGCGACAGTAGCGGGAGGGCCTACAATGAGCAGTTCTTC. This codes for CASSDSSGRAYNEQFF.

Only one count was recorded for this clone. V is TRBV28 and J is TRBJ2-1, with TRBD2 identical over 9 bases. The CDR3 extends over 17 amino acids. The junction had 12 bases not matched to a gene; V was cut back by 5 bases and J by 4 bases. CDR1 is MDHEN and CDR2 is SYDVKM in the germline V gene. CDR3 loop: CASSATGLAGLYNEQFF. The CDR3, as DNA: TGTGCCAGCAGTGCCACCGGCCTAGCGGGACTTTACAATGAGCAGTTCTTC.

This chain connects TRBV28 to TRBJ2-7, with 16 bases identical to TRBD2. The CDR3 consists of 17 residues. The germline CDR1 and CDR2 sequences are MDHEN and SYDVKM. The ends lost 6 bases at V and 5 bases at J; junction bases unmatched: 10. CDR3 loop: CASSQGLAGGAPHEQYF. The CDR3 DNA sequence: TGTGCCAGCAGCCAGGGACTAGCGGGGGGGGCGCCCCACGAGCAGTACTTC.

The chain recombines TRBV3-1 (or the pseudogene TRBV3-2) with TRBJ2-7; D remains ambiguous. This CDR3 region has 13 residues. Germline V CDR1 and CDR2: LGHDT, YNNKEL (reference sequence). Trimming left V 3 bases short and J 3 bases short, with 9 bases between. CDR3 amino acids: CASSHLGYYEQYF. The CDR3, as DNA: TGTGCCAGCAGCCACCTAGGGTACTACGAGCAGTACTTC.

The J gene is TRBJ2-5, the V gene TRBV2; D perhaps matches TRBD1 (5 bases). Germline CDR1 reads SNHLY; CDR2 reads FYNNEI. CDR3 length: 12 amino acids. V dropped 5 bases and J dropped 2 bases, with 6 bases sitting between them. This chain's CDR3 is CASSRTQETQYF. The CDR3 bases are TGTGCCAGCAGTAGGACACAAGAGACCCAGTACTTC.

CDR3: CANSGTVGQPQHF. The DNA of the CDR3 is TGTGCCAATTCCGGGACAGTAGGACAGCCCCAGCATTTT. The chain joins TRBV27 to TRBJ1-5; 7 bases align to TRBD1. CDR3 length: 13 amino acids. Germline CDR1 is MNHEY and CDR2 is SMNVEV (reference sequence). V lost 10 bases and J lost 7; bases outside the gene matches: 10.

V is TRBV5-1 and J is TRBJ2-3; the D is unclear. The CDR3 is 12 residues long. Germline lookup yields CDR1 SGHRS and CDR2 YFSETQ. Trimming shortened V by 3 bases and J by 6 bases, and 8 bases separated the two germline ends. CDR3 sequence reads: CASSSNWDTQYF. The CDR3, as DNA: TGCGCCAGCAGCTCCAATTGGGATACGCAGTATTTT. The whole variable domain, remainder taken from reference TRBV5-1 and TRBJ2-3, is KAGVTQTPRYLIKTRGQQVTLSCSPISGHRSVSWYQQTPGQGLQFLFEYFSETQRNKGNFPGRFSGRQFSNSRSEMNVSTLELGDSALYLCASSSNWDTQYFGPGTRLTVL.

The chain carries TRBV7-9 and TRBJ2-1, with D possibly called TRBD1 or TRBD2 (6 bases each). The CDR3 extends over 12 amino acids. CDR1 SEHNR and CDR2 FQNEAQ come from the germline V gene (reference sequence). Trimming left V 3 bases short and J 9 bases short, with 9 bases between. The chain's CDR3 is CASSFGGGEQFF. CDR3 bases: TGTGCCAGCAGCTTTGGAGGGGGTGAGCAGTTCTTC.

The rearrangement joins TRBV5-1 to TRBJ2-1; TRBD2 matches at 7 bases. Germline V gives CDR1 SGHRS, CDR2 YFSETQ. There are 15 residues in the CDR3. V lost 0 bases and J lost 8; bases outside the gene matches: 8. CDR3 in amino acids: CASSLVGEGRDEQFF. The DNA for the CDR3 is TGCGCCAGCAGCTTGGTCGGGGAGGGCCGTGATGAGCAGTTCTTC.

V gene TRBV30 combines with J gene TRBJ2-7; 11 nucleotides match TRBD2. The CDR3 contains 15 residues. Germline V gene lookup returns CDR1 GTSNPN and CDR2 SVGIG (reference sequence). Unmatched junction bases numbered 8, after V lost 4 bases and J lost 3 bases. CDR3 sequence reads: CAWNQPGLADYEQYF. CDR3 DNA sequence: TGTGCCTGGAACCAACCGGGACTAGCGGACTACGAGCAGTACTTC.

The CDR3 reads CASSLDREETQYF. Here the CDR3 DNA reads TGTGCCAGCAGCTTGGACAGGGAAGAGACCCAGTACTTC. The genes are TRBV7-9 and TRBJ2-5, with 8 nucleotides matching TRBD1. This CDR3 has 13 amino acids. CDR1 is SEHNR, CDR2 FQNEAQ, per germline (reference sequence). V shed 3 bases and J 3 bases; nucleotides not matched to a gene: 0.